This entry lists 8 T cell receptor beta chains sequenced from one sample in a study of graft-versus-host responses after intestinal transplantation. Their target antigens are unknown. TCRdb keeps only in-frame clones here, not all; method: immunoSEQ multiplex PCR. The data show some 38,000 clones, with over 90% seen just once and 21% held by the top ten. The source was unstimulated CD8+ T cells sorted from spleen or lymph node cells, collected before transplant. The origin of the receptors is a human donor who was the organ donor for an intestinal transplant.

This clone has just one count. The chain recombines TRBV9 with TRBJ2-1, with 7 nucleotides matching TRBD2. There are 15 residues in the CDR3. V was pared by 0 bases and J by 0 bases, with 0 bases of the junction left unmatched. From germline, CDR1 is SGDLS and CDR2 YYNGEE. The CDR3 nucleotides are TGTGCCAGCAGCGTAGCGGGAGGCTCCTACAATGAGCAGTTCTTC. As protein: CASSVAGGSYNEQFF.

Only one count was recorded for this clone. The genes are TRBV7-2 and TRBJ2-3; 16 positions agree with TRBD2. Germline V gene sequence: CDR1 SGHTA, CDR2 FQGNSA. Trimming at V came to 6 bases and at J to 6 bases, leaving 9 bases not matched to a gene. The CDR3 is made up of 17 amino acids. The CDR3 is CASSTGTSGRALDTQYF. DNA of the CDR3: TGTGCCAGCAGTACCGGGACTAGCGGGAGGGCCCTCGATACGCAGTATTTT.

This chain connects TRBV28 to TRBJ2-5; 8 bases are shared with TRBD2. V lost 3 bases, J lost 0 bases, and 6 bases stayed unmatched. The germline V gene has CDR1 MDHEN and CDR2 SYDVKM. The CDR3 spans 16 residues. The CDR3: CASSFAAGENQETQYF. Here the CDR3 DNA reads TGTGCCAGCAGTTTCGCAGCGGGAGAGAACCAAGAGACCCAGTACTTC.

This clone has just one count. V is TRBV4-3 and J is TRBJ2-7; TRBD2 matches 10 bases. This CDR3 comprises 15 residues. The V gene end was trimmed by 4 bases and the J gene end by 3 bases; junction bases not matched to a gene: 6. From germline, CDR1 is LGHNA and CDR2 YSLEER. CDR3 residues: CASSRDGLADYEQYF. CDR3 nucleotides: TGCGCCAGCAGCCGCGATGGACTAGCGGACTACGAGCAGTACTTC.

This rearrangement joins TRBV6-5 to TRBJ2-3; 7 nucleotides match TRBD1. J lost 2 bases, V lost 6 bases, and 8 bases had no gene match. Germline V lookup: CDR1 MNHEY, CDR2 SVGAGI. The CDR3 is 15 residues long. CDR3 sequence reads: CASSPRGQITDTQYF. The CDR3, as DNA: TGTGCCAGCAGCCCCCGGGGACAGATCACAGATACGCAGTATTTT.

The chain has TRBV7-8 and TRBJ1-4; weak D call: TRBD1 (5 bases). Per the germline V gene, CDR1 is SGHVS and CDR2 is FQNEAQ. The V and J ends lost 1 base and 7 bases respectively, with 10 bases between them. The CDR3 is 14 amino acids. In DNA, the CDR3 is TGTGCCAGCAGCTTAGACAGGTTCAGTGAAAAACTGTTTTTT. Amino acid sequence: CASSLDRFSEKLFF.

The genes are TRBV4-1 and TRBJ2-7, with 10 bases fitting TRBD1. The CDR3 spans 14 residues. The V and J ends lost 4 bases and 4 bases, in that order; junction bases with no gene match: 4. The germline gives CDR1 MGHRA, CDR2 YSYEKL. The CDR3 loop reads CASSRGQGTYEQYF. CDR3 bases: TGCGCCAGCAGCCGGGGACAGGGGACGTACGAGCAGTACTTC.

The chain recombines TRBV6-1 with TRBJ1-5; D not certain. The CDR3 runs 12 residues. Trimming shortened V by 6 bases and J by 6 bases, and 9 bases separated the two germline ends. Germline CDR1 MNHNS, CDR2 SASEGT. The CDR3 region is CASRGEGQPQHF. Here the CDR3 DNA reads TGTGCCAGCAGGGGAGAAGGTCAGCCCCAGCATTTT.